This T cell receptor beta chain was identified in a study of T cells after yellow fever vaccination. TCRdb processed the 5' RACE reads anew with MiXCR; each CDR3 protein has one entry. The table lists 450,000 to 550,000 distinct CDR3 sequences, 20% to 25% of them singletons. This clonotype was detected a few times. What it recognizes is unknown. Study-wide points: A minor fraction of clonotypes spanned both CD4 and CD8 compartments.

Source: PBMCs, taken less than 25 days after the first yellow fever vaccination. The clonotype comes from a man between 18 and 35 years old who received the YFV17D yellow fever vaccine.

The CDR3 sequence: CASSFGTQMPGELFF. DNA of the CDR3: TGTGCCAGCAGTTTTGGGACACAGATGCCCGGGGAGCTGTTTTTT. The rearrangement joins TRBV27 to TRBJ2-2, with D perhaps TRBD1 (6 bases). V shed 3 bases and J shed 6 bases, with 14 bases lying between them. This CDR3 spans 15 amino acids. CDR1 is MNHEY and CDR2 is SMNVEV in the germline V gene (reference sequence).